This TCR beta chain was documented in a study of T cell changes during pregnancy in multiple sclerosis (dated by TCRdb to between 2017 and 2020). In terms of the full investigation: In women with multiple sclerosis, the researchers looked at how the T cell repertoire shifted as pregnancy progressed.

This clone appeared a single time. What this receptor recognizes is not known. There are no base qualities to consult, and no much larger clone falls within one base. V is clipped by 1 base and J by 3 bases, and the sequence between their germline boundaries is 5 bases long. The CDR3 has 13 amino acids, counting the end cysteine and phenylalanine. The entry retains the CDR3 DNA only, 39 bases that are in frame from base 1. Per the germline V gene (reference sequence), LNHDA is the CDR1 and SQIVND is the CDR2. Library prep was done by the immunoSEQ multiplex PCR assay. The table comes from immuneACCESS by way of TCRdb, which keeps in-frame sequences with V and J called. Part of the clones is missing from these tables; in studies checked, under half for an unresolved V gene and the rest for unknown reasons. The sample table contains about 38,000 clones; only one count was recorded for around nine tenths of them. The top ten clonotypes cover under 0.4% of the sample.

The V and J genes are TRBV19 and TRBJ2-3; the D gene remains uncertain. This sequence originates from a female donor in good health, enrolled as a control in a pregnancy study. Sequenced material: CD4+ T cells from peripheral blood mononuclear cells, taken in the third trimester of pregnancy. CDR3 protein: CASSIGRTDTQYF. In nucleotides, the sequence is TGTGCCAGTAGTATAGGGAGAACAGATACGCAGTATTTT.